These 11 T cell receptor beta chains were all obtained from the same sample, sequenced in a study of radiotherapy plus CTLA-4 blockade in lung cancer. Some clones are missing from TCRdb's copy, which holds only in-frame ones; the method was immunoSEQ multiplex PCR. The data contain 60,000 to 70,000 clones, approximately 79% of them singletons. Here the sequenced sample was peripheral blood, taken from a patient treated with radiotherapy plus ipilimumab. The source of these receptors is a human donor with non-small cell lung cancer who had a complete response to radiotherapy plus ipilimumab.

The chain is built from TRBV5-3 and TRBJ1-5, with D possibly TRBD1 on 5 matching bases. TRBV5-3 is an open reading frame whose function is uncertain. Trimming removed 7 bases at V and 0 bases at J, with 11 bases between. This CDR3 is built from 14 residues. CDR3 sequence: CARCGAYSNQPQHF. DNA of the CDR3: TGTGCCAGATGCGGGGCTTATAGCAATCAGCCCCAGCATTTT.

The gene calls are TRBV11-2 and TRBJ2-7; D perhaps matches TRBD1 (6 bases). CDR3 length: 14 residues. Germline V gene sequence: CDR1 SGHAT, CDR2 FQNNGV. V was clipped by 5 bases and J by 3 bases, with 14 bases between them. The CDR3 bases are TGTGCCAGCAGCCCCAACCCGGACAGCTACGAGCAGTACTTC. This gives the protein CASSPNPDSYEQYF.

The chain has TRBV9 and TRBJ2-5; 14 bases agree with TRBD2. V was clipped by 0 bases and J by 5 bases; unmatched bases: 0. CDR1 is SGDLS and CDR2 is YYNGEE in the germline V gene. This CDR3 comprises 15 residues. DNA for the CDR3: TGTGCCAGCAGCGTAGGGACTAGCGGGAGGGAGACCCAGTACTTC. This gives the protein CASSVGTSGRETQYF.

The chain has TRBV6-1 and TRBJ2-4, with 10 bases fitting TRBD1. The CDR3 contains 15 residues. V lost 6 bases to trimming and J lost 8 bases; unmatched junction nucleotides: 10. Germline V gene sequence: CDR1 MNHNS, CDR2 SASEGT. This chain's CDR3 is CASRLGTGATDIQYF. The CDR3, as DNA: TGTGCCAGCAGATTGGGGACAGGGGCGACGGACATTCAGTACTTC.

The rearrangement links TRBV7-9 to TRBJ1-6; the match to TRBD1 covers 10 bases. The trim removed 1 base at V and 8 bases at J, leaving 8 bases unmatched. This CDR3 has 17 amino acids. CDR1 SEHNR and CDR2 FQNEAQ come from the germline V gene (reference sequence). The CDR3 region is CASSLDWTGGTDSPLHF. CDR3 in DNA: TGTGCCAGCAGCTTAGATTGGACAGGGGGTACGGATTCACCCCTCCACTTT.

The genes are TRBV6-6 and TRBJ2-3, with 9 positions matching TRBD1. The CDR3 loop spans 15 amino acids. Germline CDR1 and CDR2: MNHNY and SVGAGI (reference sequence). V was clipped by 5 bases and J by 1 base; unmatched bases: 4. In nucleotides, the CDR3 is TGTGCCAGCAGTGACCGGGACAGGGGCACAGATACGCAGTATTTT. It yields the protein CASSDRDRGTDTQYF.

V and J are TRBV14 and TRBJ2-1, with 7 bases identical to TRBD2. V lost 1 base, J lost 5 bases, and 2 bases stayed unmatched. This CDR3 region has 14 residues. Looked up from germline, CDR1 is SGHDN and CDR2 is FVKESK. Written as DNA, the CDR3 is TGTGCCAGCAGCCAAGCGGGACTACACAATGAGCAGTTCTTC. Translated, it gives CASSQAGLHNEQFF.

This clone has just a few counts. The CDR3 region is CASSEVRSPYNEQFF. The CDR3 DNA reads as TGTGCCAGCAGTGAAGTTAGGTCCCCCTACAATGAGCAGTTCTTC. The chain recombines TRBV2 with TRBJ2-1; D is undetermined. V was trimmed by 1 base and J by 2 bases, leaving 9 bases between them. Germline V gives CDR1 SNHLY, CDR2 FYNNEI. The CDR3 is 15 amino acids.

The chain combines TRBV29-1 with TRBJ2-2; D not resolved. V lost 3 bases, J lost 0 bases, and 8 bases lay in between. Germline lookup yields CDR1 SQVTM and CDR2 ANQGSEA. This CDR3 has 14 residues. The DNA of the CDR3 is TGCAGCGTTGAGAGGCAGGCGAACACCGGGGAGCTGTTTTTT. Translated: CSVERQANTGELFF.

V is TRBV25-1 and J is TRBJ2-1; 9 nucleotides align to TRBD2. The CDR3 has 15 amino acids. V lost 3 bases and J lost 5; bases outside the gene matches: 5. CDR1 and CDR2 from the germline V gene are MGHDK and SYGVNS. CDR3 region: CASSEPSSGDNEQFF. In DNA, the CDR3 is TGTGCCAGCAGTGAGCCCTCTAGCGGGGACAATGAGCAGTTCTTC. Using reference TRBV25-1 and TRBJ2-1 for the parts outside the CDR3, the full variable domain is EADIYQTPRYLVIGTGKKITLECSQTMGHDKMYWYQQDPGMELHLIHYSYGVNSTEKGDLSSESTVSRIRTEHFPLTLESARPSHTSQYLCASSEPSSGDNEQFFGPGTRLTVL.

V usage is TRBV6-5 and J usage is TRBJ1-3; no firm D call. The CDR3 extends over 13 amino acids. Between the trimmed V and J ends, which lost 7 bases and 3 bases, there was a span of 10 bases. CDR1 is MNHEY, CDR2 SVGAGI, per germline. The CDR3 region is CASTPANGNTIYF. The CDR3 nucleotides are TGTGCCAGCACGCCGGCGAATGGAAACACCATATATTTT.